These T cell receptor beta chains were read from a single sample in a study of human T cells and chemical hapten exposure. A single record per CDR3 protein comes from TCRdb applying MiXCR to the RACE reads. The sample lists 95,000 to 150,000 distinct CDR3 sequences; 11% were seen once. The source was whole blood, collected in connection with sensitization to the hapten diphenylcyclopropenone (DPC). These TCRs come from a woman between 45 and 60 years old with alopecia areata. Some clones in this sample may be carry-over from other donors' samples. CDR3s include the opening cysteine and the closing phenylalanine or tryptophan. D genes are given only for firm matches.

d_call	v_call	cdr3_aa
.	TRBV9	CASSVDRLSYEQYF
TRBD2	TRBV29-1	CSVAWGGRASDTQYF
.	TRBV7-2	CASSPTKGITEAFF
.	TRBV20-1	CSARGDLISDTQYF
.	TRBV3-1	CASLGSTDTQYF
TRBD1	TRBV12-3/TRBV12-4	CASSGGQDGYTF
TRBD1	TRBV6-1	CASGQGSRSYEQYF
.	TRBV20-1	CSARVEVRYTF
.	TRBV20-1	CSARLPRGETQYF
TRBD2	TRBV11-2	CASSYSGDSYEQYF
.	TRBV20-1	CSATDSMNTEAFF
.	TRBV20-1	CSARGPNSGANVLTF
.	TRBV6-6	CASSYRGSQETQYF
.	TRBV2	CASSEEGPRLNSPLHF
TRBD1	TRBV3-1	CASSPSRQGASTRHSPLHF
TRBD2	TRBV4-3	CASSRKLAGVPDTQYF
TRBD1	TRBV5-1	CASTGTEIGERPEAFF
.	TRBV6-2/TRBV6-3	CASRVVRSEQFF
TRBD1	TRBV30	CAWDRGLNTEAFF
.	TRBV20-1	CSAGQDGTDTQYF
TRBD1	TRBV7-9	CASSLIQGAEAFF
TRBD2	TRBV5-1	CASSLVAGTQETQYF
.	TRBV5-5	CASSLGGSGAEAFF
TRBD1	TRBV10-3	CAIRTGAGDTQYF
.	TRBV28	CASSRTVNYGYTF
TRBD1	TRBV7-9	CASPPSDRESGELFF
TRBD1	TRBV12-3/TRBV12-4	CASSYQGAGEQYF
.	TRBV12-5	CASGLRYKGTTEAFF
.	TRBV3-1	CASSQEGARGLITDTQYF
TRBD2	TRBV28	CASSPEGLAGGVRYF
TRBD1	TRBV12-3/TRBV12-4	CASSSGTGRQPQHF
TRBD1	TRBV12-3/TRBV12-4	CASSFGQANTGELFF
TRBD1	TRBV2	CASSITGGNEQFF
TRBD2	TRBV7-9	CASSLVTSGSNEQFF
.	TRBV20-1	CSASRPSGSTDTQYF
.	TRBV2	CASIGRDYEQYF
TRBD2	TRBV13	CASSLGTSFPQDTQYF
.	TRBV6-5	CASSYSEMNTEAFF
.	TRBV10-3	CAISESVITEAFF
.	TRBV6-2/TRBV6-3	CASSYGLAEPSNTGELFF
.	TRBV20-1	CSAREVRNSYEQYF
.	TRBV14	CASSRSYWYEQYF